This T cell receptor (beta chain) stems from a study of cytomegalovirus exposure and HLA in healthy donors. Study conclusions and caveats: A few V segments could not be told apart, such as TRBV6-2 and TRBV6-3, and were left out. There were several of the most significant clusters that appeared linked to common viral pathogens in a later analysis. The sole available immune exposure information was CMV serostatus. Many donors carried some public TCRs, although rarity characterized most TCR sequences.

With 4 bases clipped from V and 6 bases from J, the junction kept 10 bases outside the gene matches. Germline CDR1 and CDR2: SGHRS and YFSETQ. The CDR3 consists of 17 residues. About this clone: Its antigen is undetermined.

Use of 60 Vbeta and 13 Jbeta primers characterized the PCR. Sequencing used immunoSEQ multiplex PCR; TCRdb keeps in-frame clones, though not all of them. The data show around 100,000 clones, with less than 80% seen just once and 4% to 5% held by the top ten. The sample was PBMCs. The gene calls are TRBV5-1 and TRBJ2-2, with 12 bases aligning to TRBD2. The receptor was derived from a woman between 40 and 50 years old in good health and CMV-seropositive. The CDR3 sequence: CASSLNSRLAGAGELFF. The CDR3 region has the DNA TGCGCCAGCAGCCTAAACTCCCGACTAGCGGGAGCCGGGGAGCTGTTTTTT.